Following are 10 T cell receptor beta chains from one sample sequenced in a study of CD8+ T cells in alopecia areata. Treatment specified: oral pan-JAK inhibitor, 5-10 mg twice daily. Extracted from the samples, RNA was reverse transcribed into cDNA to serve as the sequencing template. Clones were sequenced by immunoSEQ multiplex PCR, and TCRdb holds only the in-frame ones, with some missing. Here the sample spans tens of thousands of clones, around 70% being singletons. The sample here was CD8+ T cells sorted from blood, taken at approximately week 42, from a patient treated with tofacitinib. The receptors originated from a human donor with alopecia areata.

The chain employs TRBV5-6 and TRBJ2-3, with D perhaps matching TRBD1 or TRBD2 (5 bases each). Trimming pared 4 bases from V and 1 base from J, leaving 16 bases between. This CDR3 is built from 16 residues. CDR1 and CDR2 (germline): SGHDT, YYEEEE. The CDR3 protein is CASSLETGTRTDTQYF. The CDR3 nucleotides are TGTGCCAGCAGCCTCGAAACGGGGACCCGCACAGATACGCAGTATTTT.

The chain carries TRBV7-9 and TRBJ1-1; D is undetermined. V was cut by 5 bases and J by 5 bases, with 15 bases left in between. The CDR3 runs to 14 residues. Germline CDR1 and CDR2: SEHNR and FQNEAQ (reference sequence). This chain's CDR3 is CASSAGSAVTEAFF. The CDR3 region has the DNA TGTGCCAGCAGCGCGGGCTCGGCCGTAACTGAAGCTTTCTTT. The whole variable domain, filled in from reference TRBV7-9 and TRBJ1-1, reads DTGVSQNPRHKITKRGQNVTFRCDPISEHNRLYWYRQTLGQGPEFLTYFQNEAQLEKSRLLSDRFSAERPKGSFSTLEIQRTEQGDSAMYLCASSAGSAVTEAFFGQGTRLTVV.

The rearrangement links TRBV29-1 to TRBJ2-3, with D maybe TRBD1 (5 bases). Germline CDR1 reads SQVTM; CDR2 reads ANQGSEA. V was clipped by 4 bases and J by 4 bases, with 6 bases between them. The CDR3 totals 11 residues. In DNA form, the CDR3 reads TGCAGCGTTGGGGGCGCAGATACGCAGTATTTT. Residues: CSVGGADTQYF.

V usage is TRBV7-2 and J usage is TRBJ1-3; unclear D gene. The CDR3 has 16 amino acids. Germline CDR1 SGHTA, CDR2 FQGNSA. The V end lost 1 base, the J end lost 1 base, and 11 bases lay between the germline ends. The CDR3 bases are TGTGCCAGCAGCTTAGATCGGGAGGGATCTGGAAACACCATATATTTT. This translates into CASSLDREGSGNTIYF.

This clone showed up just a few times. The chain has TRBV25-1 and TRBJ2-5; 9 bases line up with TRBD1. The assigned J gene may be wrong: the sequence end matches TRBJ2-7 better. The germline V gene has CDR1 MGHDK and CDR2 SYGVNS. The CDR3 totals 14 residues. CDR3 nucleotide sequence: TGTGCCAGCAGTGAGGACGGGACAGGGTACGAGCAGTACTTC. Translation gives CASSEDGTGYEQYF.

The V call is TRBV13, the J call TRBJ2-7, with D unclear. Per the germline V gene, CDR1 is PRHDT and CDR2 is FYEKMQ (reference sequence). The V gene lost 7 bases and the J gene lost 2 bases, with 18 bases spanning the gap. CDR3 length: 15 amino acids. The CDR3 sequence: CASTLGGRTTYEQYF. The CDR3, as DNA: TGTGCCAGCACCCTGGGCGGACGAACAACCTACGAGCAGTACTTC.

The chain links TRBV5-1 to TRBJ1-2; a weak D match, TRBD1 (5 bases). This CDR3 comprises 15 residues. V dropped 0 bases and J dropped 0 bases, with 9 bases sitting between them. Germline assignment: CDR1 SGHRS and CDR2 YFSETQ. The CDR3 spells CASSLVGGTNYGYTF. The DNA of the CDR3 is TGCGCCAGCAGCTTGGTTGGGGGTACTAACTATGGCTACACCTTC.

This clone was recorded only once. The rearrangement links TRBV5-1 to TRBJ1-1; 9 bases line up with TRBD1. CDR3 length: 15 amino acids. Unmatched junction bases numbered 3, after V lost 3 bases and J lost 0 bases. From germline, CDR1 is SGHRS and CDR2 YFSETQ. CDR3 coding DNA: TGCGCCAGCAGCTACAGGGGGCAACTGAACACTGAAGCTTTCTTT. It codes for CASSYRGQLNTEAFF.

The V call is TRBV29-1, the J call TRBJ1-2; D uncertain. V gave up 5 bases and J gave up 2 bases, with 9 bases separating them. Germline CDR1 reads SQVTM; CDR2 reads ANQGSEA. This CDR3 is 12 amino acids long. Here the CDR3 reads CSVPTQNYGYTF. The CDR3 DNA sequence: TGCAGCGTTCCCACACAAAACTATGGCTACACCTTC.

The J gene is TRBJ2-3, the V gene TRBV11-2, with D perhaps matching TRBD1 (5 bases). Trimming pared 1 base from V and 2 bases from J, leaving 13 bases between. Germline CDR1 SGHAT, CDR2 FQNNGV. The CDR3 contains 16 residues. CDR3 sequence (DNA): TGTGCCAGCAGCTTAGCAGGGTCCAGACACACAGATACGCAGTATTTT. This translates into CASSLAGSRHTDTQYF.